A single sample gave rise to the 27 T cell receptor beta chains below, sequenced in a study of blood T cell repertoires in COVID-19. Clones were read by immunoSEQ multiplex PCR, and TCRdb kept only the in-frame ones, dropping some. Among a few hundred thousand clones listed, 88% were seen once. Sequenced: peripheral blood. Source of these receptors: a man between 60 and 75 years old who had recovered from COVID-19.

This clone showed up just once. The chain recombines TRBV30 with TRBJ2-7; 10 bases line up with TRBD2. The V gene's germline CDR1 is GTSNPN and CDR2 SVGIG (reference sequence). This CDR3 comprises 13 residues. Trimming took 4 bases from V and 3 from J; bases not matched to a gene: 3. CDR3 region: CAWTRLAGYEQYF. The DNA for the CDR3 is TGTGCCTGGACAAGACTAGCGGGCTACGAGCAGTACTTC.

This chain's CDR3 is CASSQGSGGAYEQYF. The CDR3 bases are TGCGCCAGCAGCCAGGGTAGCGGGGGGGCCTACGAGCAGTACTTC. The V call is TRBV4-1, the J call TRBJ2-7, with 11 nucleotides matching TRBD2. This CDR3 is built from 15 residues. V dropped 3 bases and J dropped 2; count of bases not matched to a gene: 3. From germline, CDR1 is MGHRA and CDR2 YSYEKL.

The rearrangement links TRBV11-2 to TRBJ2-3; TRBD2 aligns across 15 bases. The CDR3 runs 18 residues. CDR1 and CDR2 from the germline V gene are SGHAT and FQNNGV. With V trimmed by 5 bases and J by 1 base, 7 bases remained unmatched. CDR3 DNA sequence: TGTGCCAGCAGCGACCCGGGACTAGCGGGGGGACGCACAGATACGCAGTATTTT. Its translation is CASSDPGLAGGRTDTQYF.

The V and J genes are TRBV11-2 and TRBJ1-2, with D perhaps TRBD1 (6 bases). V was shortened by 0 bases and J by 4 bases, with 15 bases between the two germline ends. The CDR3 loop spans 16 amino acids. CDR1 and CDR2 (germline): SGHAT, FQNNGV. For the CDR3, the DNA is TGTGCCAGCAGCTTAGATCTCGGGCAACAGGGCTATGGCTACACCTTC. Its protein product is CASSLDLGQQGYGYTF.

The chain uses TRBV7-8 and TRBJ2-3, with 9 bases that match TRBD1. The length of the CDR3 is 15 residues. The V gene's germline CDR1 is SGHVS and CDR2 FQNEAQ. Trimming at V came to 1 base and at J to 2 bases, leaving 1 base not matched to a gene. The chain's CDR3 is CASSLGDRATDTQYF. CDR3 bases: TGTGCCAGCAGCTTAGGGGACAGGGCCACAGATACGCAGTATTTT. Variable domain in full (rest from reference TRBV7-8 and TRBJ2-3): GAGVSQSPRYKVAKRGQDVALRCDPISGHVSLFWYQQALGQGPEFLTYFQNEAQLDKSGLPSDRFFAERPEGSVSTLKIQRTQQEDSAVYLCASSLGDRATDTQYFGPGTRLTVL.

The V and J genes are TRBV27 and TRBJ2-6; 7 bases fit TRBD1. Germline V CDR1 and CDR2: MNHEY, SMNVEV (reference sequence). V shed 2 bases, J shed 1 base, and the junction held 5 bases outside the gene matches. There are 17 residues in the CDR3. CDR3 amino acids: CASSLVTGLSGANVLTF. The CDR3, as DNA: TGTGCCAGCAGTTTAGTGACAGGGTTATCTGGGGCCAACGTCCTGACTTTC.

The V call is TRBV6-5, the J call TRBJ1-2, with D perhaps matching TRBD1 (5 bases). The V and J ends lost 6 bases and 0 bases respectively, with 14 bases between them. CDR1 is MNHEY, CDR2 SVGAGI, per germline. The CDR3 is made up of 15 amino acids. The CDR3 DNA sequence: TGTGCCAGCAGCCCAGACAGACAATCTAACTATGGCTACACCTTC. This translates into CASSPDRQSNYGYTF.

The chain combines TRBV19 with TRBJ1-1; D perhaps matches TRBD1 (6 bases). The CDR3 is made up of 16 amino acids. The germline gives CDR1 LNHDA, CDR2 SQIVND (reference sequence). The V and J ends lost 5 bases and 1 base respectively, with 17 bases between them. CDR3 coding DNA: TGTGCCAGTAGTGAAAGTACAGGGTGGAAGAACACTGAAGCTTTCTTT. Protein: CASSESTGWKNTEAFF.

This clone was seen at least ten times. The chain couples TRBV30 to TRBJ2-1; TRBD2 matches at 9 bases. The CDR3 spans 20 residues. Germline assignment: CDR1 GTSNPN and CDR2 SVGIG (reference sequence). After removal of 0 bases from V and 0 bases from J, the junction contained 15 bases not matched to a gene. CDR3 protein: CAWSVLRSGGRKSSYNEQFF. The CDR3 DNA reads TGTGCCTGGAGTGTACTTAGGAGCGGGGGGCGGAAAAGCTCCTACAATGAGCAGTTCTTC.

The gene calls are TRBV27 and TRBJ1-1, with a tentative D call TRBD1 (6 bases). V lost 6 bases, J lost 1 base, and 18 bases lay in between. The CDR3 runs to 16 residues. Germline-derived CDR1 and CDR2 are MNHEY and SMNVEV (reference sequence). CDR3 residues: CASRYRDTSGNTEAFF. CDR3 bases: TGTGCCAGCAGGTACCGGGACACCAGTGGGAACACTGAAGCTTTCTTT.

This chain uses TRBV7-3 with TRBJ1-1, with 9 bases aligning to TRBD1. The CDR3 covers 14 residues. The V gene end was trimmed by 6 bases and the J gene end by 4 bases; junction bases not matched to a gene: 6. The germline V gene encodes CDR1 SGHTA and CDR2 FQGTGA. CDR3 nucleotide sequence: TGTGCCAGCAGGATAGACAGGGGGGCCACTGAAGCTTTCTTT. This encodes CASRIDRGATEAFF.

The V gene is TRBV19, the J gene TRBJ1-6, with a tentative D call TRBD1 (5 bases). Looked up from germline, CDR1 is LNHDA and CDR2 is SQIVND (reference sequence). This CDR3 spans 15 amino acids. V lost 5 bases and J lost 7, with 15 bases in between. CDR3 loop: CASSARQSGNSPLHF. The CDR3 region has the DNA TGTGCCAGTAGTGCCCGACAGAGTGGGAATTCACCCCTCCACTTT. The full variable domain, in which reference TRBV19 and TRBJ1-6 provide the parts outside the CDR3, is DGGITQSPKYLFRKEGQNVTLSCEQNLNHDAMYWYRQDPGQGLRLIYYSQIVNDFQKGDIAEGYSVSREKKESFPLTVTSAQKNPTAFYLCASSARQSGNSPLHFGNGTRLTVT.

DNA of the CDR3: TGTGCCAGCAGCGTCTCGGGGGGGAACGCCCAACCCCTCCACTTT. Translated, it gives CASSVSGGNAQPLHF. V and J are TRBV9 and TRBJ1-6; D might be TRBD1 (5 bases). The CDR3 is 15 amino acids. Germline CDR1 and CDR2: SGDLS and YYNGEE. V was trimmed by 2 bases and J by 12 bases, leaving 18 bases between them.

In nucleotides, the CDR3 is TGCGCCAGCAGCTTGGGTGTCTCCGCCTCCGGCGGGGAGCTGTTTTTT. Translating it yields CASSLGVSASGGELFF. The rearrangement uses TRBV5-1 and TRBJ2-2; the D is unclear. Germline CDR1 SGHRS, CDR2 YFSETQ. V lost 0 bases to trimming and J lost 7 bases, with 16 bases between them. The CDR3 consists of 16 residues.

V and J are TRBV2 and TRBJ2-2, with D possibly matching TRBD1 (5 bases). The V gene's germline CDR1 is SNHLY and CDR2 FYNNEI. Deletions cut 3 bases from V and 5 bases from J, with 13 bases between. This CDR3 comprises 15 residues. The CDR3 DNA reads as TGTGCCAGCAGTGACACCCCCCCAGGGACCGGGGAGCTGTTTTTT. Its protein product is CASSDTPPGTGELFF.

Ten or more counts support this clone. Here the CDR3 reads CASMPGSGILTYEQYF. CDR3 coding DNA: TGTGCCAGCATGCCGGGGTCGGGGATATTAACCTACGAGCAGTACTTC. V is TRBV27 and J is TRBJ2-7; TRBD2 might be the D (5 bases). The CDR3 totals 16 residues. Per the germline V gene, CDR1 is MNHEY and CDR2 is SMNVEV (reference sequence). The V end was cut by 7 bases, the J end by 2 bases, with 21 bases between.

The chain links TRBV27 to TRBJ1-2, with D possibly matching TRBD1 (6 bases). CDR1 is MNHEY, CDR2 SMNVEV, per germline (reference sequence). The CDR3 spans 17 residues. Trimming removed 2 bases at V and 4 bases at J, with 20 bases between. CDR3 protein: CASSLRTERGGGYGYTF. The CDR3 region has the DNA TGTGCCAGCAGTTTACGGACCGAAAGGGGGGGTGGCTATGGCTACACCTTC.

This CDR3 reads CASRGGGRTDTQYF. CDR3 nucleotide sequence: TGTGCCAGTAGAGGCGGGGGCCGCACAGATACGCAGTATTTT. The V gene is TRBV19, the J gene TRBJ2-3; TRBD2 is a possible D gene (7 bases). CDR3 length equals 14 residues. V was cut by 6 bases and J by 1 base, with 11 bases left in between. Per germline, CDR1 LNHDA and CDR2 SQIVND (reference sequence).

The chain links TRBV5-6 to TRBJ1-5; D may be TRBD1 (6 bases). There are 14 residues in the CDR3. Germline CDR1 SGHDT, CDR2 YYEEEE. V shed 5 bases and J shed 1 base, with 10 bases lying between them. CDR3 amino acids: CASRRTGSNQPQHF. The CDR3 DNA is TGTGCCAGCAGGCGTACAGGGAGCAATCAGCCCCAGCATTTT.

This rearrangement joins TRBV5-5 to TRBJ2-7, with 9 bases fitting TRBD1. V shed 3 bases, J shed 12 bases, and the junction held 22 bases outside the gene matches. Germline assignment: CDR1 SGHKS and CDR2 YYEKEE (reference sequence). The CDR3 loop spans 17 amino acids. The CDR3 is CASSWTNPGTGLIWWYF. The CDR3 nucleotides are TGTGCCAGCAGCTGGACCAACCCGGGGACAGGGCTAATATGGTGGTACTTC.

This clone was seen only a few times. The chain links TRBV2 to TRBJ1-5; D unresolved. The CDR3 spans 13 residues. With 6 bases removed from V and 3 bases from J, the gap between germline ends came to 9 bases. Germline V gene data show CDR1 as SNHLY and CDR2 as FYNNEI. CDR3 in amino acids: CASRDLANQPQHF. In DNA form, the CDR3 reads TGTGCCAGCAGGGACTTGGCCAATCAGCCCCAGCATTTT.

This chain joins TRBV5-1 and TRBJ2-5; D not resolved. The CDR3 consists of 14 residues. CDR1 and CDR2 (germline): SGHRS, YFSETQ. The V end was cut by 7 bases, the J end by 0 bases, with 13 bases between. The CDR3 coding sequence is TGCGCCAGCGGTCCTGGTACAAACCAAGAGACCCAGTACTTC. Its protein product is CASGPGTNQETQYF.

The CDR3 coding sequence is TGTGCCAGCAGCAGCCGGGACTCTCCCTACAATGAGCAGTTCTTC. Translating it yields CASSSRDSPYNEQFF. This rearrangement joins TRBV6-2 or TRBV6-3 to TRBJ2-1; tentative D call: TRBD2 (6 bases). This CDR3 contains 15 residues. V shed 6 bases and J shed 2 bases, with 14 bases lying between them. Per germline, CDR1 MNHEY and CDR2 SVGEGT.

This chain joins TRBV6-5 and TRBJ1-4; 7 bases line up with TRBD1. Germline CDR1 and CDR2: MNHEY and SVGAGI. Unmatched junction bases numbered 4, after V lost 2 bases and J lost 4 bases. CDR3 length: 15 amino acids. CDR3 bases: TGTGCCAGCAGTTACCCGACAGGGCTTAATGAAAAACTGTTTTTT. This encodes CASSYPTGLNEKLFF.

This clone has just a few counts. The genes are TRBV18 and TRBJ1-6; D unresolved. The germline V gene encodes CDR1 KGHSH and CDR2 LQKENI. The CDR3 totals 15 residues. With 2 bases removed from V and 5 bases from J, the gap between germline ends came to 10 bases. The CDR3 region is CASSPSGRDNSPLHF. The CDR3 DNA is TGTGCCAGCTCACCATCGGGGAGGGATAATTCACCCCTCCACTTT.

The V gene is TRBV10-1, the J gene TRBJ1-4; D ambiguous. The length of the CDR3 is 13 residues. V was cut by 6 bases and J by 4 bases, with 9 bases left in between. Germline V gene lookup returns CDR1 WNHNN and CDR2 SYGVQD (reference sequence). The CDR3 reads CASRAPSNEKLFF. The CDR3 DNA reads TGCGCCAGCAGGGCACCCAGTAATGAAAAACTGTTTTTT.

The chain uses TRBV7-8 and TRBJ2-7, with 11 bases identical to TRBD1. Trimming at V came to 3 bases and at J to 0 bases, leaving 1 base not matched to a gene. Germline V gene sequence: CDR1 SGHVS, CDR2 FQNEAQ. The CDR3 extends over 15 amino acids. The CDR3 DNA reads as TGTGCCAGCAGCTTCGGGACAGGGGGCTCCTACGAGCAGTACTTC. Protein sequence: CASSFGTGGSYEQYF.